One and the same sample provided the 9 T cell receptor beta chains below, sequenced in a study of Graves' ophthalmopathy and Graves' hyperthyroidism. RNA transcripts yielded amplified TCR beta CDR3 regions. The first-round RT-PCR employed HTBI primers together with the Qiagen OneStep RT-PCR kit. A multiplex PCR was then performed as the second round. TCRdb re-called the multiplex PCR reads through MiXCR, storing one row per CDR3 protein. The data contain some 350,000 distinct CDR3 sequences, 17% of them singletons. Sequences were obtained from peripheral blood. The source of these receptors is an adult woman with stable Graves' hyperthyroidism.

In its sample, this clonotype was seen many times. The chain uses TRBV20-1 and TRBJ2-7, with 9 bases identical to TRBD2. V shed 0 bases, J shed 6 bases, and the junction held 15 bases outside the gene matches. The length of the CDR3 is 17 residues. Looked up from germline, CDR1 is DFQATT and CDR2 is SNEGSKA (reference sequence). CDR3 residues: CSARDREGLAGVGEQYF. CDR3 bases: TGCAGTGCTAGAGACCGGGAGGGATTAGCGGGAGTAGGCGAGCAGTACTTC.

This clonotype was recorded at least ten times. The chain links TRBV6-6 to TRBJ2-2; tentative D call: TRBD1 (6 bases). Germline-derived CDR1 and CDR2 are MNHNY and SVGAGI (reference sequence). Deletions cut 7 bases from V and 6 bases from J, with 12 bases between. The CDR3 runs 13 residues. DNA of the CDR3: TGTGCCAGCAAACAGGGATTCGCCGGGGAGCTGTTTTTT. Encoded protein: CASKQGFAGELFF.

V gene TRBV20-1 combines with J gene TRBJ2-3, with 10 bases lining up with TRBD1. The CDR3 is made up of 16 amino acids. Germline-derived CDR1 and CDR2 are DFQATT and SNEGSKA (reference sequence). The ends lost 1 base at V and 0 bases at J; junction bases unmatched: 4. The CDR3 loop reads CSARARDRGSTDTQYF. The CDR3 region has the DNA TGCAGTGCTAGAGCCCGGGACAGGGGTAGCACAGATACGCAGTATTTT.

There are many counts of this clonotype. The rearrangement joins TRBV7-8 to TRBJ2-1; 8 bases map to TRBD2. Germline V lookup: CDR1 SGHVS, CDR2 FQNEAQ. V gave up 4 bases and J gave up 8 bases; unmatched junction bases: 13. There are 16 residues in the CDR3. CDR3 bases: TGTGCCAGCAGCTCCAAACTAGCGGCGAGGTCCCATGAGCAGTTCTTC. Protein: CASSSKLAARSHEQFF.

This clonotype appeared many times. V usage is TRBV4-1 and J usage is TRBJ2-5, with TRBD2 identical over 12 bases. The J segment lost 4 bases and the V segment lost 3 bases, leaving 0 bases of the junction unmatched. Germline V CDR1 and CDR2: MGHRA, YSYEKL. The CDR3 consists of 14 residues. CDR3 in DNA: TGCGCCAGCAGCCAGGGACTAGCGGGAGAGACCCAGTACTTC. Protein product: CASSQGLAGETQYF.

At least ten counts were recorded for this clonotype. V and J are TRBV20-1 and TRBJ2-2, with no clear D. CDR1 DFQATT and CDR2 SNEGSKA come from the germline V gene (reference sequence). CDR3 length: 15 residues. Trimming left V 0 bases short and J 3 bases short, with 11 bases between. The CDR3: CSARDRFQDTGELFF. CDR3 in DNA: TGCAGTGCTAGAGATAGGTTCCAGGACACCGGGGAGCTGTTTTTT.

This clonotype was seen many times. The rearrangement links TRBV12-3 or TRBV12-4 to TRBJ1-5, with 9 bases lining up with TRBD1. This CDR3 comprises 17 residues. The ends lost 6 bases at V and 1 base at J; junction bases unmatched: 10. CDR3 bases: TGTGCCAGCAGCCGAACAGGGGGCAGGTGGAGCAATCAGCCCCAGCATTTT. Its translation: CASSRTGGRWSNQPQHF.

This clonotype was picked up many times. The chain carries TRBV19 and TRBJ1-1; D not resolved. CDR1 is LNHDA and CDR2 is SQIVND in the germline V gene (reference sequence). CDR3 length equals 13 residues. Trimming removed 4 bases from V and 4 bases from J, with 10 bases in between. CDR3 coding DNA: TGTGCCAGTAGTAGGCGGAGAAGCACTGAAGCTTTCTTT. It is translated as CASSRRRSTEAFF.

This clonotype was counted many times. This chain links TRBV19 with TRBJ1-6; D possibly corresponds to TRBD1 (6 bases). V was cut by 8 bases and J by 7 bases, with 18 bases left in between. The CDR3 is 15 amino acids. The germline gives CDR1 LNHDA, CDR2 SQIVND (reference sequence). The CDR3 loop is CASWDTEGSNSPLHF. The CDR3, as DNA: TGTGCCAGTTGGGACACGGAGGGTTCAAATTCACCCCTCCACTTT.